Sequencing of this TCR beta chain was carried out in a study of CD8 T cells in Susac syndrome (dated by TCRdb to the late 2010s). Turning to the overall study: The study used repertoire sequencing to test whether antigen drove CD8+ T cell activation and differentiation in Susac syndrome.

RNA was extracted using the RNeasy kit, and about 0.5 to 1 ug of the RNA was reverse transcribed with random hexamers. The immunoSEQ multiplex PCR assay, which covers 54 Vbeta and 13 Jbeta segments, was used to amplify TCR beta CDR3 regions. PCR amplification bias was corrected by using a synthetic template baseline for primer optimization and computational correction. The study's own analysis went as follows. Reads were annotated to V, D and J genes according to IMGT and were analyzed with immunoSEQ Analyzer, with only productive sequences retained. Clonality was calculated as one minus the Shannon entropy normalized by log2 of the number of productive unique sequences. For each patient and control, public and private clones were evaluated within the 100 most prevalent clones. Clones were defined as Susac-specific if absent from the healthy and MS cohorts, from 1052 published viral clones and from other ImmuneACCESS disease sequences. The public reads were quality trimmed at Q25 with fastp and then assembled into clones with MiXCR by TCRdb, keeping productive beta chains. Entries are consolidated by CDR3 protein sequence, retaining the most common genes and DNA. It is TCRdb's table, rather than the study itself, that gives the V and J calls and clone size. The sample yields about 250,000 distinct CDR3 sequences; about 93% were counted once. The ten most abundant clones make up about 0.071% of the sample.

Peripheral blood CD8+ and CD4+ T cells from healthy donors, Susac syndrome patients and multiple sclerosis patients were profiled using high-throughput TCR beta sequencing. The multiple sclerosis controls were treatment-naive patients who had stable or active relapsing-remitting disease and met the revised McDonald criteria. CD8+ TEMRA cells were enriched by FACS, while bulk CD8+ and CD4+ T cells were purified by magnetic negative isolation. Blood was collected in EDTA tubes and processed within 24 hours, with PBMCs isolated through density gradient centrifugation. PBMCs destined for TCR sequencing were cryopreserved in liquid nitrogen and later thawed in a 37 °C water bath. The sorted or isolated CD4+, CD8+ and CD8+ TEMRA cells had a purity of 90% or higher. Comments on this clonotype: Its cognate antigen has yet to be identified. Per-base qualities were not stored, and no clone one base away is much larger.

Study-level results and caveats: The number of individuals in the TCR sequencing and HLA analysis was recognized as being relatively small.

Sequenced material: CD4+ T cells from PBMCs. The TCR sequence derives from a human donor with multiple sclerosis.

The CDR3 corresponds to CASNDRGGSPLHF. The nucleotide sequence reads TGTGCCAGCAACGACAGGGGAGGTTCACCCCTCCACTTT. The chain is assembled from TRBV27 and TRBJ1-6, with 8 bases in between that match TRBD1. Sequences MNHEY (CDR1) and SMNVEV (CDR2) are obtained from the germline V gene (reference sequence). At the junction V is shortened by 7 bases and J by 9 bases; bases outside the gene matches: 5. The CDR3 holds 13 amino acids from the cysteine to the phenylalanine. The DNA shown is the 39-base CDR3, in frame from base 1.